The source of this T cell receptor beta chain is a study of T cell repertoires in aging, cancer and after chemotherapy. TCR beta rearrangements were amplified from peripheral blood genomic DNA. This CDR3 region has 11 residues. Germline CDR1 reads MDHEN; CDR2 reads SYDVKM. V shed 4 bases and J shed 6 bases, with 6 bases lying between them. Rearranged V-D-J TRB sequences were amplified with a mixed TRB-A/B primer pool. TCRdb analysed the multiplex PCR reads with MiXCR anew, one entry per CDR3 protein. The table lists about 11,000 distinct CDR3 sequences, around 40% of them singletons. The chain recombines TRBV28 with TRBJ1-2; the D is unclear. What was sequenced was blood. The receptor was isolated from a human donor in good health. The CDR3 DNA reads as TGTGCCAGCAGTTCTCGGGATGGCTACACCTTC. It translates to CASSSRDGYTF.